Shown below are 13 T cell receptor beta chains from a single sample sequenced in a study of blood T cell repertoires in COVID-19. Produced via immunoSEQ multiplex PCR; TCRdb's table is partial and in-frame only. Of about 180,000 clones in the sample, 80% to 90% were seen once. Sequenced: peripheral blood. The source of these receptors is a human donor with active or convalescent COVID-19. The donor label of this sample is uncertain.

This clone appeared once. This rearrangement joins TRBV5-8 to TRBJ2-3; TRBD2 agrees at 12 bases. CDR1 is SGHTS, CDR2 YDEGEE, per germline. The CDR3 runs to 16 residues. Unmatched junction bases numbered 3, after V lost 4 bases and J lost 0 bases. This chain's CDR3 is CASSPGLAGSTDTQYF. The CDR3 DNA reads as TGTGCCAGCAGCCCAGGACTAGCGGGAAGCACAGATACGCAGTATTTT.

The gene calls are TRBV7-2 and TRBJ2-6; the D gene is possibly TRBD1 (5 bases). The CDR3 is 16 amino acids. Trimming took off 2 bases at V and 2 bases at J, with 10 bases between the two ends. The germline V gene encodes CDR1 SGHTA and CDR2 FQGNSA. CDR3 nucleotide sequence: TGTGCCAGCAGCTTACAGGGAACGGCTGGGGCCAACGTCCTGACTTTC. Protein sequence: CASSLQGTAGANVLTF.

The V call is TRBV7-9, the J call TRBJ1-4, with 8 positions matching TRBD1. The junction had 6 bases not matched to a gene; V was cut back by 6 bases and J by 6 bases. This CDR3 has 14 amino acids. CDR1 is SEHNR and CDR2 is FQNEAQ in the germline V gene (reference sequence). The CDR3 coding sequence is TGTGCCAGCAGAGATCAGGGGGCTGATGAAAAACTGTTTTTT. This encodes CASRDQGADEKLFF.

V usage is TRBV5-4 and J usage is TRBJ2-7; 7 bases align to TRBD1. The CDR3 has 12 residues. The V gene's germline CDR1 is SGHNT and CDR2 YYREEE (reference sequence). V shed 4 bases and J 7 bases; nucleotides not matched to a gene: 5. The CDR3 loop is CASSKDRLEQYF. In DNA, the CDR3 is TGTGCCAGCAGCAAGGACAGGTTAGAGCAGTACTTC. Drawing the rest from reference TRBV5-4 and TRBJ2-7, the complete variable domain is ETGVTQSPTHLIKTRGQQVTLRCSSQSGHNTVSWYQQALGQGPQFIFQYYREEENGRGNFPPRFSGLQFPNYSSELNVNALELDDSALYLCASSKDRLEQYFGPGTRLTVT.

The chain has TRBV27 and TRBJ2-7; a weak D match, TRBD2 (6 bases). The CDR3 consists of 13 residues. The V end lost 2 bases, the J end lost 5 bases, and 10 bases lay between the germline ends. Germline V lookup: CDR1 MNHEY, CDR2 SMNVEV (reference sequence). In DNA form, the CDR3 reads TGTGCCAGCAGTTTAGCAGGGAGGAACGAGCAGTACTTC. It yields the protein CASSLAGRNEQYF.

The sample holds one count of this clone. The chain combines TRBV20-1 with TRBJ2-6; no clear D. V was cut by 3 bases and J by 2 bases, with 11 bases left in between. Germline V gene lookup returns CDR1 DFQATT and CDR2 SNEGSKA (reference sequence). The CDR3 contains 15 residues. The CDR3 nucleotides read TGCAGTGCTAGTCCCAATACGGCTGGGGCCAACGTCCTGACTTTC. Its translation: CSASPNTAGANVLTF.

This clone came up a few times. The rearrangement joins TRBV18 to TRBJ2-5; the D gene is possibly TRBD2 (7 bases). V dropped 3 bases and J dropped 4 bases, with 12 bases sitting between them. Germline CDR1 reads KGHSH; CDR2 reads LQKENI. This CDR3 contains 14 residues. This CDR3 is CASSPGGGPETQYF. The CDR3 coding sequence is TGTGCCAGCTCACCTGGCGGGGGCCCAGAGACCCAGTACTTC.

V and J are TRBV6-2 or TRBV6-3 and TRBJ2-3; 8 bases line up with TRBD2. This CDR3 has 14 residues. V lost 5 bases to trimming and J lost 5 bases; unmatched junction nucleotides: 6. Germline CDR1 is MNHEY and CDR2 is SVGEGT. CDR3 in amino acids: CASSERGWEDTQYF. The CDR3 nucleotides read TGTGCCAGCAGTGAGCGGGGGTGGGAAGATACGCAGTATTTT.

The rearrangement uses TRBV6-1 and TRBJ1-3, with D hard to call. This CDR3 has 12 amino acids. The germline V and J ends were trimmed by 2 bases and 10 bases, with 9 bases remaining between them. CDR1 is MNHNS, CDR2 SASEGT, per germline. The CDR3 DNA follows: TGTGCCAGCAGTGAAATACTCCCGACCATATATTTT. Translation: CASSEILPTIYF.

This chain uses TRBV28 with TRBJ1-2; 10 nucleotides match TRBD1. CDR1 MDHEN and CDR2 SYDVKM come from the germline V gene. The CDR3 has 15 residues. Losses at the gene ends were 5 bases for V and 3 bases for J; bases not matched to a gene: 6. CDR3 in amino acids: CASSDRTGGDYGYTF. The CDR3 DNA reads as TGTGCCAGCAGTGATCGGACAGGGGGAGACTATGGCTACACCTTC.

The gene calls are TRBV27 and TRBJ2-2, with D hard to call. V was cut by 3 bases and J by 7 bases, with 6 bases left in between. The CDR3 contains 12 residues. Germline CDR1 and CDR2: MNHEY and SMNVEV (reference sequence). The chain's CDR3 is CASSLFRGELFF. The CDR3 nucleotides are TGTGCCAGCAGTTTGTTTCGCGGGGAGCTGTTTTTT.

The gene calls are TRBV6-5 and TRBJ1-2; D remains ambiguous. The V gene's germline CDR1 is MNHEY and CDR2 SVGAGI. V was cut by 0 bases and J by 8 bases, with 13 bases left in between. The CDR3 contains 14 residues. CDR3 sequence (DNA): TGTGCCAGCAGTTACTCGGCCCGGACGGGAGGCTACACCTTC. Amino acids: CASSYSARTGGYTF.

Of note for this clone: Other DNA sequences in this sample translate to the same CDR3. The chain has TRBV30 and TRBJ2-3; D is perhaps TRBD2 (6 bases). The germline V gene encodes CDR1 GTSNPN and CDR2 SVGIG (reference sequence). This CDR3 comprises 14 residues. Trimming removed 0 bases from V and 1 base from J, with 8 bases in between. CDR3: CAWSVGGGTDTQYF. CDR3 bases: TGTGCCTGGAGTGTAGGCGGGGGCACAGATACGCAGTATTTT.